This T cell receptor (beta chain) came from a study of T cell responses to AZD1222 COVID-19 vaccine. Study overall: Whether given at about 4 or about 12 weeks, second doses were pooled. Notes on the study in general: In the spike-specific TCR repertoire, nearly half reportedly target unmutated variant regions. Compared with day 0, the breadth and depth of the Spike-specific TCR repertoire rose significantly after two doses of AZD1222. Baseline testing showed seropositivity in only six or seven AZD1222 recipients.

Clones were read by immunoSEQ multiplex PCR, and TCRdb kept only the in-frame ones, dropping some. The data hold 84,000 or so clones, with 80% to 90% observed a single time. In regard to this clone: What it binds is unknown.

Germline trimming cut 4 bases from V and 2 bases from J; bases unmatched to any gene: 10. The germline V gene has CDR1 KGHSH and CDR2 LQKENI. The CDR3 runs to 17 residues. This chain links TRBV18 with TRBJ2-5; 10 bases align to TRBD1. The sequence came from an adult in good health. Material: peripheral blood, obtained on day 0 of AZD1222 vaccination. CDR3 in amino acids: CASSRGDRGTLQETQYF. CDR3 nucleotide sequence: TGTGCCAGCTCACGGGGGGACAGGGGAACTCTACAAGAGACCCAGTACTTC.